The 13 T cell receptor beta chains given below trace back to one sample, sequenced in a study of blood T cell repertoires in COVID-19. Some clones are missing from TCRdb's copy, which holds only in-frame ones; the method was immunoSEQ multiplex PCR. In the table there are about 80,000 clones, about 70% of which are singletons. Material for sequencing was peripheral blood. Every receptor here comes from a man between 45 and 60 years old with active or convalescent COVID-19.

The chain recombines TRBV5-1 with TRBJ2-5, with a tentative D call TRBD2 (5 bases). Germline V gene lookup returns CDR1 SGHRS and CDR2 YFSETQ. The length of the CDR3 is 15 residues. Deletions cut 7 bases from V and 4 bases from J, with 20 bases between. The CDR3 bases are TGCGCCAGCCTCCCGGAGGTAGGGAAACTAGAGACCCAGTACTTC. It encodes CASLPEVGKLETQYF.

This clone showed up just a few times. The gene calls are TRBV29-1 and TRBJ1-1; possible D gene TRBD1, 5 bases. CDR3 size: 14 residues. The V end lost 4 bases, the J end lost 0 bases, and 12 bases lay between the germline ends. CDR1 and CDR2 (germline): SQVTM, ANQGSEA. CDR3 amino acids: CSVVRGGVNTEAFF. The DNA for the CDR3 is TGCAGCGTTGTCCGGGGGGGGGTGAACACTGAAGCTTTCTTT.

The chain links TRBV5-6 to TRBJ1-2; no clear D gene. CDR1 SGHDT and CDR2 YYEEEE come from the germline V gene. The CDR3 covers 13 residues. V gave up 4 bases and J gave up 4 bases, with 11 bases separating them. This CDR3 is CASSLLGPYGYTF. The CDR3 DNA sequence: TGTGCCAGCAGCCTACTAGGACCCTATGGCTACACCTTC.

This clone was picked up a small number of times. V is TRBV25-1 and J is TRBJ2-3, with 8 positions matching TRBD1. The CDR3 runs to 12 residues. Germline V gene data show CDR1 as MGHDK and CDR2 as SYGVNS. J gave up 11 bases and V 4 bases, and 5 bases lay outside the gene matches. Here the CDR3 reads CASSVGQGQQYF. The CDR3 DNA follows: TGTGCCAGCAGTGTTGGACAGGGTCAGCAGTATTTT.

J is TRBJ1-1 and V is TRBV10-2; 9 bases line up with TRBD1. CDR3 length equals 13 residues. Germline CDR1 reads WSHSY; CDR2 reads SAAADI. Germline trimming cut 10 bases from V and 2 bases from J; bases unmatched to any gene: 5. The CDR3 spells CATQGQGNTEAFF. CDR3 sequence (DNA): TGCGCCACCCAGGGACAGGGTAACACTGAAGCTTTCTTT.

This clone was observed a few times. CDR3 bases: TGTGCCAGCAGCTTAGATGGCGGGGTCACCTACGAGCAGTACTTC. Translated, it gives CASSLDGGVTYEQYF. The genes are TRBV7-2 and TRBJ2-7; TRBD2 might be the D (6 bases). Trimming pared 1 base from V and 2 bases from J, leaving 12 bases between. Germline assignment: CDR1 SGHTA and CDR2 FQGNSA. The CDR3 covers 15 residues. Full variable domain (missing parts from reference TRBV7-2 and TRBJ2-7): GAGVSQSPSNKVTEKGKDVELRCDPISGHTALYWYRQSLGQGLEFLIYFQGNSAPDKSGLPSDRFSAERTGGSVSTLTIQRTQQEDSAVYLCASSLDGGVTYEQYFGPGTRLTVT.

V gene TRBV10-2 combines with J gene TRBJ2-1, with D hard to call. The CDR3 has 14 amino acids. The germline CDR1 and CDR2 sequences are WSHSY and SAAADI. Trimming took off 8 bases at V and 0 bases at J, with 11 bases between the two ends. CDR3 sequence (DNA): TGCGCCAGCGGTCTGGGCGACTCCTACAATGAGCAGTTCTTC. This translates into CASGLGDSYNEQFF.

The rearrangement joins TRBV27 to TRBJ2-7, with D perhaps TRBD1 (7 bases). Trimming removed 4 bases at V and 6 bases at J, with 19 bases between. CDR3 length: 15 residues. Looked up from germline, CDR1 is MNHEY and CDR2 is SMNVEV (reference sequence). The CDR3: CASSSPTGRGVEQYF. In DNA form, the CDR3 reads TGTGCCAGCAGTTCGCCGACAGGGCGCGGGGTCGAGCAGTACTTC.

The V gene is TRBV27, the J gene TRBJ1-2; tentative D call: TRBD1 (6 bases). This CDR3 region has 13 residues. V shed 3 bases and J shed 3 bases, with 8 bases lying between them. Germline CDR1 is MNHEY and CDR2 is SMNVEV (reference sequence). CDR3 nucleotides: TGTGCCAGCAGTTTCAACAGGGACTATGGCTACACCTTC. It specifies CASSFNRDYGYTF.

V and J are TRBV11-2 and TRBJ1-1, with 7 nucleotides matching TRBD1. The germline V gene has CDR1 SGHAT and CDR2 FQNNGV. V was pared by 8 bases and J by 6 bases, with 6 bases of the junction left unmatched. This CDR3 comprises 12 residues. CDR3 amino acids: CASGRTGSEAFF. The CDR3 nucleotides read TGTGCCAGCGGGCGGACAGGTTCTGAAGCTTTCTTT.

This clone was seen a handful of times. The chain couples TRBV7-2 to TRBJ2-2, with TRBD1 matching 8 bases. V was pared by 5 bases and J by 7 bases, with 15 bases of the junction left unmatched. The CDR3 runs 17 residues. The germline CDR1 and CDR2 sequences are SGHTA and FQGNSA. The CDR3 coding sequence is TGTGCCAGCAGCCTGGAAACCCGCAGGGGGCCAAGCGGGGAGCTGTTTTTT. Amino acids: CASSLETRRGPSGELFF.

This clone was seen only a few times. The V gene is TRBV6-1, the J gene TRBJ2-4, with TRBD1 matching 9 bases. This CDR3 has 16 amino acids. The trim removed 4 bases at V and 3 bases at J, leaving 7 bases unmatched. Germline CDR1 is MNHNS and CDR2 is SASEGT. CDR3 coding DNA: TGTGCCAGCAGTGGTCCACAGGGGGCCCACAAAAACATTCAGTACTTC. It is translated as CASSGPQGAHKNIQYF.

This clone was seen more than once but under ten times. V is TRBV11-2 and J is TRBJ2-3; weak D call: TRBD2 (6 bases). The CDR3 loop spans 14 amino acids. The germline gives CDR1 SGHAT, CDR2 FQNNGV. Trimming removed 9 bases at V and 2 bases at J, with 15 bases between. The CDR3 loop is CASHLAGFTDTQYF. DNA for the CDR3: TGTGCCAGTCACCTGGCGGGGTTCACAGATACGCAGTATTTT.